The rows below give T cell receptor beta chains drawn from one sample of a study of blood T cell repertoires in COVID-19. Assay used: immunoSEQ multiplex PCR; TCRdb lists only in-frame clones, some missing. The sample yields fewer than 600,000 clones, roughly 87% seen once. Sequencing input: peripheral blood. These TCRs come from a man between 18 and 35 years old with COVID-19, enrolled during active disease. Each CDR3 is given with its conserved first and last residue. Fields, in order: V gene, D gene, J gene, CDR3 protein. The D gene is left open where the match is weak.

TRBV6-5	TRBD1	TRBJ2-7	CASSKGQALYEQYF
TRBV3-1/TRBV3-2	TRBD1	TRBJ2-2	CASKGAMNTGELFF
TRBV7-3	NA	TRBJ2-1	CASSLRSQRYNEQFF
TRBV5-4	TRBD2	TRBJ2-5	CASSLGLADLETQYF
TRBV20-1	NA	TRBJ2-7	CSAREGQEQYF
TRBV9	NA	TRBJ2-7	CASSPESGHYEQYF
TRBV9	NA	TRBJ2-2	CASSVGRVAGELFF
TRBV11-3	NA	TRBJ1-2	CASSPGSDGYTF
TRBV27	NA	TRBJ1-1	CASSLYQVATEAFF
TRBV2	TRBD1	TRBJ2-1	CASSSDRDNEQFF
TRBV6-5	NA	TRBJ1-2	CASSLGLYGYTF
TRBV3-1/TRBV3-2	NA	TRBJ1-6	CASSRSLHNSPLHF
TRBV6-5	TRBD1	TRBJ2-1	CASSRQGPYNEQFF
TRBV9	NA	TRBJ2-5	CASSSGETQYF
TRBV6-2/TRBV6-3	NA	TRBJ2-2	CASSRWQGRSTGELFF
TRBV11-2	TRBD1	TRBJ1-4	CASSPRDRLQKLFF
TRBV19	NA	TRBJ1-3	CASSTLGRAGLPGNTIYF
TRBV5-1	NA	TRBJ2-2	CASRTSTENTGELFF
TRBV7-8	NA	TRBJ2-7	CASSLAGAKPYEQYF
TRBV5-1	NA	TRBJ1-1	CASSFSRAGTEAFF
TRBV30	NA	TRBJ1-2	CAWTRPDSYGYTF
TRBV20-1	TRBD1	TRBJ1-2	CSASRGQGLKNYGYTF
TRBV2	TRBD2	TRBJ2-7	CASYFRSTGPEAGEQYF
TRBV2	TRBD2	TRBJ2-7	CASSVTSGGAGEQYF
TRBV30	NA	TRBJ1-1	CAWWDGGVGTEAFF
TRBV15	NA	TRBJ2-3	CATSRSPGMEVQDTQYF
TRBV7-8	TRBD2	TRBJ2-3	CASGVAGGPGLTDTQYF
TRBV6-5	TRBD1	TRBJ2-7	CASSSPRDRSSYEQYF
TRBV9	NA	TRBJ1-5	CASSLEGRPDQPQHF
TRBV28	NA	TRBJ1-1	CASRLERGKAFF
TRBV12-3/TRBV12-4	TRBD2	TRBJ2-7	CASRLAGGREQYF
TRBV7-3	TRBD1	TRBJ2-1	CASSLSGTGYNEQFF
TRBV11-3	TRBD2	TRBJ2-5	CANILAGGPGETQYF
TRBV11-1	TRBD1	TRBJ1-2	CASSLATGATTYTF
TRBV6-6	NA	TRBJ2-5	CASSYDHSLETQYF
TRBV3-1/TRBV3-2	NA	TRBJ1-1	CASSRDITEAFF
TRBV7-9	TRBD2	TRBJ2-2	CASSLGTSWAGELFF
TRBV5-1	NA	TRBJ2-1	CASRPGGPSSYNEQFF
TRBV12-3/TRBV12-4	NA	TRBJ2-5	CASSYGRVKTQYF
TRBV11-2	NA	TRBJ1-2	CATGGQSYGYTF
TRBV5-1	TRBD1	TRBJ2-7	CASTGQGSYEQYF
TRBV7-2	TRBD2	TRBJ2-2	CASSRGLADTGELFF
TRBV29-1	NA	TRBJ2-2	CSGEVTDTGELFF
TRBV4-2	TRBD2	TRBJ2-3	CASSQDASGGIQGKLQYF
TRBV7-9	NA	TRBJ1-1	CASSFGGLTEAFF
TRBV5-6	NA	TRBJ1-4	CASTLGMTVNEKLFF
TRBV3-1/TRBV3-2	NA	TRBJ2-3	CASSQGGTSTDTQYF
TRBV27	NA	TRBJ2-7	CASSSRDKYEQYF